This entry lists 28 T cell receptor beta chains sequenced from one sample in a study of blood T cell repertoires in COVID-19. Some clones are missing from TCRdb's copy, which holds only in-frame ones; the method was immunoSEQ multiplex PCR. The sample carries about 190,000 clones, over 75% recorded once. Sequencing was carried out using peripheral blood. These receptors were obtained from a woman older than 75 with active or convalescent COVID-19.

Only a few counts were recorded for this clone. This sample includes further DNA sequences coding for the same CDR3. The J gene is TRBJ1-6, the V gene TRBV28; no definite D call. The CDR3 sequence is 12 residues long. The V gene lost 3 bases and the J gene lost 7 bases, with 4 bases spanning the gap. Germline CDR1 is MDHEN and CDR2 is SYDVKM. The CDR3 protein is CASSFPNSPLHF. The CDR3 DNA is TGTGCCAGCAGTTTTCCGAATTCACCCCTCCACTTT.

V and J are TRBV3-1 (or the pseudogene TRBV3-2) and TRBJ1-2; 11 nucleotides line up with TRBD1. The CDR3 is made up of 17 amino acids. Germline V CDR1 and CDR2: LGHDT, YNNKEL (reference sequence). V shed 2 bases, J shed 4 bases, and the junction held 9 bases outside the gene matches. The CDR3 loop reads CASSQPTDRGRVYGYTF. CDR3 bases: TGTGCCAGCAGCCAACCGACGGACAGGGGGCGCGTCTATGGCTACACCTTC.

V gene TRBV7-8 combines with J gene TRBJ2-5; 7 nucleotides agree with TRBD2. The junction had 3 bases not matched to a gene; V was cut back by 0 bases and J by 2 bases. From germline, CDR1 is SGHVS and CDR2 FQNEAQ. The CDR3 has 15 residues. This chain's CDR3 is CASSLALADQETQYF. The CDR3 DNA sequence: TGTGCCAGCAGCTTAGCCCTAGCGGATCAAGAGACCCAGTACTTC.

The chain carries TRBV30 and TRBJ1-2, with unresolved D. The V gene's germline CDR1 is GTSNPN and CDR2 SVGIG (reference sequence). V lost 0 bases, J lost 4 bases, and 12 bases lay in between. The CDR3 extends over 14 amino acids. The CDR3 protein is CAWSVRGLGYGYTF. The CDR3 DNA follows: TGTGCCTGGAGTGTTCGGGGATTGGGCTATGGCTACACCTTC.

This rearrangement joins TRBV19 to TRBJ2-2, with TRBD1 identical over 9 bases. CDR3 length: 16 residues. V lost 5 bases and J lost 6; bases outside the gene matches: 10. In germline, CDR1 is LNHDA, CDR2 SQIVND (reference sequence). The CDR3 DNA is TGTGCCAGTAGTCGGACCGGGACAGGGCCTCCCGGGGAGCTGTTTTTT. It codes for CASSRTGTGPPGELFF.

This rearrangement joins TRBV6-5 to TRBJ1-1, with a tentative D call TRBD1 (5 bases). The CDR3 length is 13 residues. Germline V gives CDR1 MNHEY, CDR2 SVGAGI. Trimming stripped 4 bases from V and 0 bases from J, with 6 bases between. The CDR3 loop is CASSSTVNTEAFF. The CDR3 DNA follows: TGTGCCAGCAGTTCGACAGTGAACACTGAAGCTTTCTTT.

The chain joins TRBV4-3 to TRBJ1-2; D unresolved. CDR3 size: 14 residues. Between the trimmed V and J ends, which lost 4 bases and 4 bases, there was a span of 13 bases. The germline V gene has CDR1 LGHNA and CDR2 YSLEER. The CDR3 nucleotides read TGCGCCAGCAGCCCCCGGGGAATGGGCTATGGCTACACCTTC. Its translation is CASSPRGMGYGYTF.

The chain couples TRBV7-9 to TRBJ2-7, with a tentative D call TRBD1 (6 bases). This CDR3 comprises 16 residues. Trimming took 1 base from V and 5 from J, leaving 18 bases between them. In germline, CDR1 is SEHNR, CDR2 FQNEAQ (reference sequence). CDR3: CASSLGQAGNRDEQYF. CDR3 DNA: TGTGCCAGCAGCTTAGGACAGGCCGGTAATCGGGACGAGCAGTACTTC.

The V and J genes are TRBV18 and TRBJ2-5; 8 positions agree with TRBD1. CDR3 length equals 14 residues. CDR1 and CDR2 from the germline V gene are KGHSH and LQKENI. The V gene end was trimmed by 4 bases and the J gene end by 4 bases; junction bases not matched to a gene: 5. CDR3 coding DNA: TGTGCCAGCTCACGGCAGCAGGGGGCAGAGACCCAGTACTTC. Amino acid sequence: CASSRQQGAETQYF.

The gene calls are TRBV3-1 (or the pseudogene TRBV3-2) and TRBJ2-7, with D possibly matching TRBD1 (6 bases). The CDR3 totals 14 residues. Germline V gene lookup returns CDR1 LGHDT and CDR2 YNNKEL (reference sequence). V dropped 4 bases and J dropped 9 bases, with 19 bases sitting between them. CDR3 DNA sequence: TGTGCCAGCAGCCTCCAACCGACAGGTCCAGTGCAGTACTTC. As protein: CASSLQPTGPVQYF.

The chain combines TRBV5-7 with TRBJ2-5; D call uncertain. Being an ORF, TRBV5-7 has a function that is uncertain. This CDR3 comprises 13 residues. Trimming shortened V by 1 base and J by 5 bases, and 9 bases separated the two germline ends. The CDR3 DNA reads TGTGCCAGCAGCTTGCCCGAGATTGAGACCCAGTACTTC. Translated: CASSLPEIETQYF.

The chain combines TRBV27 with TRBJ2-1; TRBD1 agrees at 8 bases. There are 14 residues in the CDR3. V trimming: 8 bases; J trimming: 1 base; junction bases outside the gene matches: 4. Germline-derived CDR1 and CDR2 are MNHEY and SMNVEV (reference sequence). In DNA, the CDR3 is TGTGCCAGCCGTGACAGGGGATCCTACAATGAGCAGTTCTTC. It specifies CASRDRGSYNEQFF.

The chain is built from TRBV28 and TRBJ1-1; 8 nucleotides match TRBD1. The germline V gene encodes CDR1 MDHEN and CDR2 SYDVKM. This CDR3 region has 11 residues. The junction had 5 bases not matched to a gene; V was cut back by 6 bases and J by 11 bases. This CDR3 reads CASSSYRGAFF. CDR3 coding DNA: TGTGCCAGCAGCAGTTACAGGGGGGCTTTCTTT.

The V call is TRBV4-1, the J call TRBJ1-3, with 8 bases aligning to TRBD1. CDR1 and CDR2 from the germline V gene are MGHRA and YSYEKL. The CDR3 runs 18 residues. J was trimmed by 3 bases and V by 1 base; bases with no gene match: 11. CDR3 sequence reads: CASSQVISGGASGNTIYF. CDR3 in DNA: TGCGCCAGCAGCCAAGTGATATCAGGGGGCGCCAGTGGAAACACCATATATTTT.

The genes are TRBV19 and TRBJ2-7; possible D gene TRBD1, 7 bases. The CDR3 has 17 residues. Trimming shortened V by 7 bases and J by 3 bases, and 25 bases separated the two germline ends. In germline, CDR1 is LNHDA, CDR2 SQIVND (reference sequence). The CDR3 DNA is TGTGCCAGTATGGGCGGGAAGAATAGGGACAGCCACTACGAGCAGTACTTC. Translation gives CASMGGKNRDSHYEQYF.

This clone was seen ten or more times. The CDR3 loop is CAISESTRGYEQYF. In nucleotides, the CDR3 is TGTGCCATCAGTGAGTCGACTCGGGGTTACGAGCAGTACTTC. This chain uses TRBV10-3 with TRBJ2-7; TRBD2 is a possible D gene (5 bases). Germline assignment: CDR1 ENHRY and CDR2 SYGVKD. The V gene lost 0 bases and the J gene lost 4 bases, with 10 bases spanning the gap. The CDR3 is made up of 14 amino acids.

This chain connects TRBV5-1 to TRBJ1-3; TRBD1 is a possible D gene (5 bases). The CDR3 is 14 residues long. The ends were cut back, 2 bases at V and 3 bases at J, with 9 bases in the middle. Germline assignment: CDR1 SGHRS and CDR2 YFSETQ. DNA of the CDR3: TGCGCCAGCAGCTTCGGGGGGGATGGAAACACCATATATTTT. Amino acid sequence: CASSFGGDGNTIYF.

This chain links TRBV7-9 with TRBJ1-5; the D gene is possibly TRBD1 (6 bases). The CDR3 contains 15 residues. Germline V gene sequence: CDR1 SEHNR, CDR2 FQNEAQ (reference sequence). Trimming took 5 bases from V and 1 from J, leaving 12 bases between them. CDR3 in DNA: TGTGCCAGCAGCCCTACAGGGATCAGCAATCAGCCCCAGCATTTT. Its translation: CASSPTGISNQPQHF.

This clone was seen only a few times. The chain is built from TRBV7-9 and TRBJ1-6; D ambiguous. Per the germline V gene, CDR1 is SEHNR and CDR2 is FQNEAQ (reference sequence). With 1 base removed from V and 7 bases from J, the gap between germline ends came to 8 bases. CDR3 length equals 14 residues. CDR3 in DNA: TGTGCCAGCAGCTTAGACGTCAGGAATTCACCCCTCCACTTT. Protein sequence: CASSLDVRNSPLHF.

The rearrangement links TRBV27 to TRBJ2-2; 7 bases fit TRBD1. CDR1 and CDR2 from the germline V gene are MNHEY and SMNVEV (reference sequence). V was clipped by 5 bases and J by 6 bases; unmatched bases: 12. This CDR3 is built from 16 residues. The CDR3 DNA is TGTGCCAGCAGTCCTACTGACAGGGTTGCGGCCGGGGAGCTGTTTTTT. Translating it yields CASSPTDRVAAGELFF.

This clone was seen a few times. The rearrangement links TRBV4-3 to TRBJ2-7, with 7 bases fitting TRBD2. Germline V CDR1 and CDR2: LGHNA, YSLEER. The CDR3 totals 16 residues. V trimming: 0 bases; J trimming: 4 bases; junction bases outside the gene matches: 9. CDR3: CASSQDHGREGYEQYF. The CDR3 bases are TGCGCCAGCAGCCAAGATCATGGTAGGGAGGGTTACGAGCAGTACTTC.

The chain uses TRBV3-1 (or the pseudogene TRBV3-2) and TRBJ1-4, with D maybe TRBD1 (5 bases). Germline V gene lookup returns CDR1 LGHDT and CDR2 YNNKEL (reference sequence). Deletions cut 4 bases from V and 8 bases from J, with 14 bases between. This CDR3 contains 14 residues. The CDR3 DNA sequence: TGTGCCAGCAGCCTTTCGACAGAGCTGGAAAAACTGTTTTTT. It specifies CASSLSTELEKLFF.

The genes are TRBV28 and TRBJ2-5; D gene uncertain. Germline CDR1 MDHEN, CDR2 SYDVKM. CDR3 length: 12 residues. V was shortened by 7 bases and J by 2 bases, with 8 bases between the two germline ends. CDR3 sequence (DNA): TGTGCCAGCACTCTTAATCAAGAGACCCAGTACTTC. This gives the protein CASTLNQETQYF.

The V call is TRBV5-1, the J call TRBJ2-5, with a tentative D call TRBD1 (5 bases). The CDR3 consists of 14 residues. V lost 0 bases and J 4 bases, leaving 10 bases between the germline ends. CDR1 is SGHRS and CDR2 is YFSETQ in the germline V gene. In DNA, the CDR3 is TGCGCCAGCAGCTTGGTTCCAGGGCCAGAGACCCAGTACTTC. Its translation: CASSLVPGPETQYF. The full variable domain, its missing parts supplied by reference TRBV5-1 and TRBJ2-5, is KAGVTQTPRYLIKTRGQQVTLSCSPISGHRSVSWYQQTPGQGLQFLFEYFSETQRNKGNFPGRFSGRQFSNSRSEMNVSTLELGDSALYLCASSLVPGPETQYFGPGTRLLVL.

V usage is TRBV7-8 and J usage is TRBJ1-5; 7 bases are shared with TRBD1. Germline CDR1 SGHVS, CDR2 FQNEAQ. The J segment lost 6 bases and the V segment lost 5 bases, leaving 7 bases of the junction unmatched. The CDR3 is made up of 14 amino acids. CDR3 residues: CASSTDTGAQPQHF. The CDR3 DNA follows: TGTGCCAGCAGCACCGATACAGGGGCTCAGCCCCAGCATTTT. Supplemented by reference TRBV7-8 and TRBJ1-5, the full variable domain reads GAGVSQSPRYKVAKRGQDVALRCDPISGHVSLFWYQQALGQGPEFLTYFQNEAQLDKSGLPSDRFFAERPEGSVSTLKIQRTQQEDSAVYLCASSTDTGAQPQHFGDGTRLSIL.

The rearrangement joins TRBV5-4 to TRBJ1-4; D call uncertain. The ends were cut back, 0 bases at V and 6 bases at J, with 9 bases in the middle. The V gene's germline CDR1 is SGHNT and CDR2 YYREEE (reference sequence). CDR3 size: 14 residues. This chain's CDR3 is CASSLGVGDEKLFF. The CDR3 nucleotides read TGTGCCAGCAGCTTGGGCGTGGGAGATGAAAAACTGTTTTTT.

The chain links TRBV6-2 or TRBV6-3 to TRBJ2-1; 14 bases are shared with TRBD2. This CDR3 comprises 21 residues. V gave up 2 bases and J gave up 8 bases; unmatched junction bases: 20. The V gene's germline CDR1 is MNHEY and CDR2 SVGEGT. The chain's CDR3 is CASSYQDRTGLAGGFLDEQFF. The CDR3 region has the DNA TGTGCCAGCAGTTACCAGGACAGGACCGGACTAGCGGGGGGATTTTTGGATGAGCAGTTCTTC.

The CDR3 sequence is CASSLRTPYEQYF. CDR3 nucleotide sequence: TGTGCCAGCAGTTTACGGACACCCTACGAGCAGTACTTC. The V and J genes are TRBV12-3 or TRBV12-4 and TRBJ2-7, with D perhaps TRBD1 (5 bases). This CDR3 region has 13 residues. Trimming took 2 bases from V and 2 from J, leaving 7 bases between them.